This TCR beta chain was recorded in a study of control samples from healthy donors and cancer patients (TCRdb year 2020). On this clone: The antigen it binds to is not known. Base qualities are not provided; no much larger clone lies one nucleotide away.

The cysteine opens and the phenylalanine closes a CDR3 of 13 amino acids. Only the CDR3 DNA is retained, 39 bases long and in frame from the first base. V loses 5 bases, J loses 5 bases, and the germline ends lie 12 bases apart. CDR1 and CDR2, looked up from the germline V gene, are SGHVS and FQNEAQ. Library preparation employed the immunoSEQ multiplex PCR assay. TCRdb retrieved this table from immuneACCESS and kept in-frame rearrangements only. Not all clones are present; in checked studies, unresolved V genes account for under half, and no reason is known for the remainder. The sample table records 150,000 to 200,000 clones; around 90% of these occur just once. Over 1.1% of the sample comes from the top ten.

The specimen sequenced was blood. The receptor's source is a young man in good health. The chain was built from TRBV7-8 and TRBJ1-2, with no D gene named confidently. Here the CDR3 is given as CASSLRTDYGYTF. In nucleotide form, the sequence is TGTGCCAGCAGCCTCCGGACTGATTATGGCTACACCTTC.